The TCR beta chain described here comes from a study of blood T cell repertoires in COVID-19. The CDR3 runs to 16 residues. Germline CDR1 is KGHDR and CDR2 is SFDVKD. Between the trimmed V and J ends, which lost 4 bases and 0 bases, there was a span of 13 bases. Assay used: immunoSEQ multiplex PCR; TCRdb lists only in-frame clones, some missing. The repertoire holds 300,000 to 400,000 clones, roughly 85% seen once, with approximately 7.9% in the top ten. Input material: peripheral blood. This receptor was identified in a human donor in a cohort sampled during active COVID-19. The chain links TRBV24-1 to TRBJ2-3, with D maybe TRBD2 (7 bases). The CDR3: CATSEAGTLSTDTQYF. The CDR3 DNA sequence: TGTGCCACCAGTGAAGCGGGGACACTAAGCACAGATACGCAGTATTTT.